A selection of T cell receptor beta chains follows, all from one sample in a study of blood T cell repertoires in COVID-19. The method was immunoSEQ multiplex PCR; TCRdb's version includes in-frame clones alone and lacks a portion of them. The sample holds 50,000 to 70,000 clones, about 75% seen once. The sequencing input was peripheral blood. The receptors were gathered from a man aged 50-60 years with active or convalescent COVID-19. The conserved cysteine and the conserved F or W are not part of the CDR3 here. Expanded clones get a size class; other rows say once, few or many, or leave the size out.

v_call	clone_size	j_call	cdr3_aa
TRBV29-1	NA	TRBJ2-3	SVGRGFSTDTQY
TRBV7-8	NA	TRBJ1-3	ASSLGDRAGNTIY
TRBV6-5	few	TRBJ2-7	ASSYNRGGEQY
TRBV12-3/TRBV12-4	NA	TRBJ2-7	ASSLADRVGQY
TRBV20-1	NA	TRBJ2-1	SASPGTSYNEQF
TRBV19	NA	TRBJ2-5	ASSIPSSGMGETQY
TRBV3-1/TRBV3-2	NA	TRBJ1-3	ASSQDKPGGGNTIY
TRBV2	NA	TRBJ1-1	ASSDRGRGLNTEAF
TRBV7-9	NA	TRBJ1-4	ASSLDGTLGLF
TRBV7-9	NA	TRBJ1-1	ASSQQGGKTEAF
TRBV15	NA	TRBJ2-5	ATSSLLAGGQETQY
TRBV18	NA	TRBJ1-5	ASSREWDQPQH
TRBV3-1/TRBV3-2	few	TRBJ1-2	ASSPSTGLYYGYT
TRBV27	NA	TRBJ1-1	ASTPNLVLRGTEAF
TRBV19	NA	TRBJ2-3	ASSIRSGTDTQY
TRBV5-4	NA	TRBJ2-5	ASSPVTSGDAQY
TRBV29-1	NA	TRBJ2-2	SAPGAGFSDGELF
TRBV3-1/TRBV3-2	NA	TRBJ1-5	ASSQEWGGGNQPQH
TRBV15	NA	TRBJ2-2	ATSRTLLAANTGELF
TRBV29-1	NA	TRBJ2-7	SALQGFEPY
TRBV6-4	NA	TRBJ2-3	ASSDGQGADTQY
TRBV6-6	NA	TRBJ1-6	ASSLLPTGDGNSPLH
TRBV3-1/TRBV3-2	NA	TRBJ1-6	ASSRTDNSPLH
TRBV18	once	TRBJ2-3	ASSPRTSTDTQY